These 22 T cell receptor beta chains share one sample of origin, sequenced in a study of CD4 T cells in relation to SARS-CoV-2 and coronaviruses. Unexposed donor CD4+ T cells date from about 2011-2018, before the COVID-19 pandemic. The protocol was immunoSEQ multiplex PCR, while the TCRdb copy is restricted to in-frame clones and leaves out a portion. The data show 68,000 or so clones, with approximately 95% seen just once and 0.2% to 0.25% held by the top ten. The sample consisted of naive CD4+ T cells from PBMCs. As to subset: naive CD4+ T cells isolated by negative enrichment. The receptors originated from a human donor in good health.

The chain uses TRBV10-3 and TRBJ1-5; no definite D call. The CDR3 is 15 residues long. CDR1 and CDR2 from the germline V gene are ENHRY and SYGVKD. The ends were cut back, 3 bases at V and 2 bases at J, with 11 bases in the middle. CDR3 DNA sequence: TGTGCCATCAGTGATACACGAGCTGGCAATCAGCCCCAGCATTTT. Translating gives CAISDTRAGNQPQHF.

The chain uses TRBV4-3 and TRBJ1-1, with D perhaps TRBD1 (6 bases). The ends were cut back, 1 base at V and 1 base at J, with 7 bases in the middle. The CDR3 extends over 14 amino acids. Germline-derived CDR1 and CDR2 are LGHNA and YSLEER. The CDR3 DNA follows: TGCGCCAGCAGCCAAGTAGGGGGGAACACTGAAGCTTTCTTT. This sequence encodes CASSQVGGNTEAFF.

This clone was observed once. V is TRBV10-1 and J is TRBJ1-4; the D gene is possibly TRBD1 (5 bases). Germline V gene sequence: CDR1 WNHNN, CDR2 SYGVQD (reference sequence). This CDR3 has 12 residues. Trimming removed 3 bases at V and 8 bases at J, with 7 bases between. The CDR3 DNA reads as TGCGCCAGCAGTGACAGGGAGGAAAAACTGTTTTTT. Protein: CASSDREEKLFF.

This clone appeared a single time. The V gene is TRBV6-5, the J gene TRBJ1-4; 8 bases are shared with TRBD1. The CDR3 totals 13 residues. The V segment lost 6 bases and the J segment 5 bases; nucleotides outside the gene matches: 2. Germline lookup yields CDR1 MNHEY and CDR2 SVGAGI. The DNA for the CDR3 is TGTGCCAGCAGGGGACAGGCAAATGAAAAACTGTTTTTT. As protein: CASRGQANEKLFF.

This chain connects TRBV18 to TRBJ2-5; D gene uncertain. This CDR3 spans 13 amino acids. The V end was cut by 3 bases, the J end by 5 bases, with 10 bases between. From germline, CDR1 is KGHSH and CDR2 LQKENI. The CDR3 is CASSPVPHETQYF. Written as DNA, the CDR3 is TGTGCCAGCTCACCGGTTCCTCACGAGACCCAGTACTTC. Drawing the rest from reference TRBV18 and TRBJ2-5, the complete variable domain is NAGVMQNPRHLVRRRGQEARLRCSPMKGHSHVYWYRQLPEEGLKFMVYLQKENIIDESGMPKERFSAEFPKEGPSILRIQQVVRGDSAAYFCASSPVPHETQYFGPGTRLLVL.

A note on this clone: The junction departs from the called germline gene at one end, perhaps through a read error. This chain connects TRBV5-4 to TRBJ2-7; perhaps TRBD2 as D (6 bases). CDR1 and CDR2 from the germline V gene are SGHNT and YYREEE (reference sequence). The CDR3 length is 13 residues. The CDR3 bases are TGTGCCAGCAGTTTGGGACTTGTCTACGAGCAGTACTTC. Amino acids: CASSLGLVYEQYF. The complete variable domain, with remaining parts taken from reference TRBV5-4 and TRBJ2-7, reads ETGVTQSPTHLIKTRGQQVTLRCSSQSGHNTVSWYQQALGQGPQFIFQYYREEENGRGNFPPRFSGLQFPNYSSELNVNALELDDSALYLCASSLGLVYEQYFGPGTRLTVT.

The chain combines TRBV28 with TRBJ1-5; D not resolved. The germline V and J ends were trimmed by 5 bases and 4 bases, with 3 bases remaining between them. The CDR3 is 11 amino acids. Germline values: CDR1 MDHEN, CDR2 SYDVKM. CDR3 amino acids: CASSINQPQHF. The CDR3 DNA reads as TGTGCCAGCAGTATAAATCAGCCCCAGCATTTT.

The chain is built from TRBV2 and TRBJ2-2, with TRBD2 identical over 10 bases. With 8 bases clipped from V and 4 bases from J, the junction kept 10 bases outside the gene matches. From germline, CDR1 is SNHLY and CDR2 FYNNEI. The CDR3 has 16 residues. In DNA form, the CDR3 reads TGTGCCAGCGGTCATCTAGCGGGAGCGGGCACCGGGGAGCTGTTTTTT. Its protein is CASGHLAGAGTGELFF.

The chain employs TRBV7-9 and TRBJ2-5, with 8 bases fitting TRBD1. Trimming cost V 5 bases and J 3 bases; bases outside gene matches: 8. Germline-derived CDR1 and CDR2 are SEHNR and FQNEAQ (reference sequence). The CDR3 runs to 15 residues. CDR3 DNA: TGTGCCAGCAGCAGGACAGGGTTAAGAGAAGAGACCCAGTACTTC. Protein sequence: CASSRTGLREETQYF.

This clone has just one count. V gene TRBV18 combines with J gene TRBJ1-2; D is unclear. The V end was cut by 0 bases, the J end by 2 bases, with 10 bases between. The CDR3 contains 15 residues. The germline V gene encodes CDR1 KGHSH and CDR2 LQKENI. Written as DNA, the CDR3 is TGTGCCAGCTCACCACCGTCCCTGCGAAACTATGGCTACACCTTC. This codes for CASSPPSLRNYGYTF.

V and J are TRBV3-1 (or the pseudogene TRBV3-2) and TRBJ1-3; D perhaps matches TRBD1 (5 bases). The V end was cut by 1 base, the J end by 0 bases, with 10 bases between. Germline V gene data show CDR1 as LGHDT and CDR2 as YNNKEL (reference sequence). The CDR3 sequence is 16 residues long. The CDR3 protein is CASSQGTGYSGNTIYF. The CDR3 DNA reads as TGTGCCAGCAGCCAAGGAACAGGCTACTCTGGAAACACCATATATTTT.

The chain recombines TRBV27 with TRBJ1-3; the D gene is possibly TRBD1 (5 bases). Trimming took 6 bases from V and 1 from J, leaving 10 bases between them. CDR3 length: 14 residues. Germline V gives CDR1 MNHEY, CDR2 SMNVEV (reference sequence). The CDR3 loop is CASRAGGSGNTIYF. In DNA, the CDR3 is TGTGCCAGCAGAGCCGGGGGATCTGGAAACACCATATATTTT.

The genes are TRBV5-4 and TRBJ2-1; D not certain. The CDR3 is 13 amino acids. Germline V gene lookup returns CDR1 SGHNT and CDR2 YYREEE (reference sequence). The ends were cut back, 2 bases at V and 4 bases at J, with 7 bases in the middle. The DNA for the CDR3 is TGTGCCAGCAGCTTAGATTTGTACAATGAGCAGTTCTTC. Its translation: CASSLDLYNEQFF.

CDR3 protein: CASSRGDNMNTEAFF. In DNA, the CDR3 is TGTGCCAGTAGTCGGGGGGACAACATGAACACTGAAGCTTTCTTT. The chain joins TRBV19 to TRBJ1-1, with D perhaps matching TRBD1 (6 bases). The CDR3 totals 15 residues. Germline loops: CDR1 LNHDA, CDR2 SQIVND (reference sequence). Between the trimmed V and J ends, which lost 5 bases and 0 bases, there was a span of 13 bases.

The chain combines TRBV5-4 with TRBJ2-5; 7 nucleotides align to TRBD2. Germline loops: CDR1 SGHNT, CDR2 YYREEE (reference sequence). The CDR3 covers 14 residues. V shed 5 bases, J shed 5 bases, and the junction held 9 bases outside the gene matches. The CDR3 spells CASRGGSERETQYF. The CDR3 DNA is TGTGCCAGCAGAGGCGGGAGCGAGAGGGAGACCCAGTACTTC.

The V call is TRBV2, the J call TRBJ1-2; 9 bases agree with TRBD1. Germline V gives CDR1 SNHLY, CDR2 FYNNEI. The CDR3 is made up of 15 amino acids. Trimming took 1 base from V and 4 from J; bases not matched to a gene: 4. CDR3 sequence (DNA): TGTGCCAGCAGTGAAGACCGGGACAGGGTCTATGGCTACACCTTC. This sequence encodes CASSEDRDRVYGYTF.

In its sample, this clone was seen a few times. The gene calls are TRBV11-2 and TRBJ2-3; D not resolved. The CDR3 extends over 13 amino acids. Germline values: CDR1 SGHAT, CDR2 FQNNGV. Trimming left V 5 bases short and J 8 bases short, with 14 bases between. The CDR3 is CASSRTASGTQYF. The CDR3 DNA reads as TGTGCCAGCAGCAGAACAGCGTCGGGTACGCAGTATTTT.

The chain joins TRBV12-2 to TRBJ2-7; the D call in the table, TRBD1, was not verified against the DNA. TRBV12-2 is a pseudogene segment. The CDR3 totals 15 residues. DNA for the CDR3: TGTGCAAGCGCTTTAGTGGGCCCTACCTACTACGAGCAGTACTTC. It yields the protein CASALVGPTYYEQYF.

V gene TRBV18 combines with J gene TRBJ1-2; 8 nucleotides line up with TRBD1. This CDR3 is built from 16 residues. J was trimmed by 2 bases and V by 2 bases; bases with no gene match: 7. The germline CDR1 and CDR2 sequences are KGHSH and LQKENI. This chain's CDR3 is CASSPMSGTGNYGYTF. CDR3 nucleotide sequence: TGTGCCAGCTCACCAATGTCCGGGACAGGAAACTATGGCTACACCTTC.

The chain joins TRBV19 to TRBJ1-6; D gene uncertain. The germline V gene has CDR1 LNHDA and CDR2 SQIVND (reference sequence). There are 14 residues in the CDR3. The V and J ends lost 3 bases and 6 bases respectively, with 9 bases between them. In nucleotides, the CDR3 is TGTGCCAGTAGTATGGGGTTTGGTAATTCACCCCTCCACTTT. Translation: CASSMGFGNSPLHF.

This clone was picked up one time. V and J are TRBV27 and TRBJ1-6; D ambiguous. V lost 2 bases, J lost 6 bases, and 2 bases lay in between. The CDR3 has 12 residues. Per the germline V gene, CDR1 is MNHEY and CDR2 is SMNVEV (reference sequence). CDR3 coding DNA: TGTGCCAGCAGTTTAGGTAATTCACCCCTCCACTTT. Protein: CASSLGNSPLHF.

The chain uses TRBV19 and TRBJ2-2, with 8 bases aligning to TRBD2. The CDR3 totals 16 residues. Trimming at V came to 9 bases and at J to 0 bases, leaving 9 bases not matched to a gene. Germline V gene lookup returns CDR1 LNHDA and CDR2 SQIVND (reference sequence). CDR3 region: CASWTPGGANTGELFF. CDR3 sequence (DNA): TGTGCCAGCTGGACACCGGGAGGGGCGAACACCGGGGAGCTGTTTTTT.